This is a list of T cell receptor beta chains from one sample in a study of cytomegalovirus exposure and HLA in healthy donors. Libraries were prepared by immunoSEQ multiplex PCR; TCRdb keeps only in-frame clonotypes and omits some of them. The sample holds some 170,000 clones, about 72% seen once. The sequenced sample consisted of PBMCs. These receptors all come from a young man in good health and CMV-seropositive. Both conserved end residues are part of each CDR3. Each record gives: clone size, V gene, J gene, D gene, CDR3 DNA, CDR3 protein. D genes are given only for firm matches. The size field is filled for only some rows; it gives once, few, many or a size class.

size: NA; V: TRBV27; J: TRBJ2-7; D: TRBD2; DNA: TGTGCCAGCAGTTGGACTAGCGGGGGATACGAGCAGTACTTC; CDR3: CASSWTSGGYEQYF
size: NA; V: TRBV10-3; J: TRBJ1-1; D: NA; DNA: TGTGCCATCAGTGATCCGACAGCAGGGGCCATGAACACTGAAGCTTTCTTT; CDR3: CAISDPTAGAMNTEAFF
size: few; V: TRBV28; J: TRBJ1-5; D: TRBD1; DNA: TGTGCCAGCAGTTTTCGGGGACAGGGCAATCAGCCCCAGCATTTT; CDR3: CASSFRGQGNQPQHF
size: few; V: TRBV5-1; J: TRBJ1-1; D: NA; DNA: TGCGCCAGCAGCTTTCGTCAGGGAAACACTGAAGCTTTCTTT; CDR3: CASSFRQGNTEAFF
size: NA; V: TRBV7-9; J: TRBJ1-6; D: TRBD1; DNA: TGTGCCAGCAGCTCCCCGGAAGGGGGCCCGAAATCACCCCTCCACTTT; CDR3: CASSSPEGGPKSPLHF
size: NA; V: TRBV5-1; J: TRBJ2-7; D: NA; DNA: TGCGCCAGCAGGGAAAACAGGGTTTCCTACGAGCAGTACTTC; CDR3: CASRENRVSYEQYF
size: NA; V: TRBV5-4; J: TRBJ2-4; D: TRBD2; DNA: TGTGCCAGCAGCATGGGACTAGCGGGGGGCCATTACTTC; CDR3: CASSMGLAGGHYF
size: NA; V: TRBV28; J: TRBJ2-1; D: TRBD2; DNA: TGTGCCAGCAGCTCGATGGGACTAGCGGGGAGGGATGAGCAGTTCTTC; CDR3: CASSSMGLAGRDEQFF
size: NA; V: TRBV9; J: TRBJ2-3; D: TRBD2; DNA: TGTGCCAGCAGCCCAGCGGGGGGCAGCACAGATACGCAGTATTTT; CDR3: CASSPAGGSTDTQYF
size: NA; V: TRBV30; J: TRBJ1-6; D: NA; DNA: TGTGCCGGATCGGCAGGGGATACCTATAATTCACCCCTCCACTTT; CDR3: CAGSAGDTYNSPLHF
size: few; V: TRBV2; J: TRBJ1-1; D: TRBD1; DNA: TGTGCCAGCAGTGAGGACAGGAAAGCTTTCTTT; CDR3: CASSEDRKAFF
size: NA; V: TRBV5-1; J: TRBJ1-5; D: NA; DNA: TGCGCCAGCAGCTCGGGGGTCAATCAGCCCCAGCATTTT; CDR3: CASSSGVNQPQHF
size: NA; V: TRBV29-1; J: TRBJ2-7; D: NA; DNA: TGCAGCGTTGTTCAGGTTTTGAGCTCCTACGAGCAGTACTTC; CDR3: CSVVQVLSSYEQYF
size: few; V: TRBV19; J: TRBJ2-5; D: NA; DNA: TGTGCCAGTAGTATAGCAGGGGGGGAGACCCAGTACTTC; CDR3: CASSIAGGETQYF
size: NA; V: TRBV6-5; J: TRBJ2-7; D: NA; DNA: TGTGCCAGCAGTTTACAGGGCTGGAGAAACGAGCAGTACTTC; CDR3: CASSLQGWRNEQYF
size: NA; V: TRBV27; J: TRBJ2-5; D: TRBD2; DNA: TGTGCCAGCAGTTTAAGGCTAGCGGGGGGGCCCCAGACCCAGTACTTC; CDR3: CASSLRLAGGPQTQYF
size: once; V: TRBV5-1; J: TRBJ2-5; D: NA; DNA: TGCGCCAGCAGCGTCCAACAGGGACCGAGCCAAGAGACCCAGTACTTC; CDR3: CASSVQQGPSQETQYF
size: NA; V: TRBV19; J: TRBJ2-2; D: NA; DNA: TGTGCCAGTAGCAATAGGGGGTCACTCACCGGGGAGCTGTTTTTT; CDR3: CASSNRGSLTGELFF
size: NA; V: TRBV19; J: TRBJ2-1; D: NA; DNA: TGTGCCAGTAGTATTTTGAGATTTCCTAGGTACAATGAGCAGTTCTTC; CDR3: CASSILRFPRYNEQFF
size: NA; V: TRBV21-1; J: TRBJ2-3; D: NA; DNA: TGTGCCAGCAGCAAAAGAGGGGGCGGACCTAGCACAGATACGCAGTATTTT; CDR3: CASSKRGGGPSTDTQYF
size: NA; V: TRBV19; J: TRBJ2-7; D: NA; DNA: TGTGCCAGTAGTGCCGAGGGTTCTCTCTACGAGCAGTACTTC; CDR3: CASSAEGSLYEQYF
size: NA; V: TRBV7-8; J: TRBJ2-2; D: TRBD2; DNA: TGTGCCAGCAGCTCTCCTAGCGGGGGGATCACCGGGGAGCTGTTTTTT; CDR3: CASSSPSGGITGELFF
size: NA; V: TRBV28; J: TRBJ2-7; D: TRBD1; DNA: TGTGCCAGCAGTTGGACAGGTACCTACGAGCAGTACTTC; CDR3: CASSWTGTYEQYF
size: NA; V: TRBV9; J: TRBJ1-2; D: NA; DNA: TGTGCCAGCAGCGGTCACTCCTATGGCTACACCTTC; CDR3: CASSGHSYGYTF
size: NA; V: TRBV30; J: TRBJ1-2; D: TRBD1; DNA: TGTGCCTGGAGTCTGACAGGGGCCTATGGCTACACCTTC; CDR3: CAWSLTGAYGYTF
size: NA; V: TRBV27; J: TRBJ2-5; D: NA; DNA: TGTGCCAGCAGTCCGCTATGGGGGAGGGAGACCCAGTACTTC; CDR3: CASSPLWGRETQYF
size: NA; V: TRBV14; J: TRBJ1-2; D: NA; DNA: TGTGCCAGCAGCCAGACATGGAACTATGGCTACACCTTC; CDR3: CASSQTWNYGYTF
size: NA; V: TRBV29-1; J: TRBJ1-4; D: TRBD1; DNA: TGCAGCGCCGAAGGGGGCTTAGATGAAAAACTGTTTTTT; CDR3: CSAEGGLDEKLFF
size: NA; V: TRBV5-6; J: TRBJ2-7; D: TRBD1; DNA: TGTGCCAGCAGCCTAGGGGGCGCCGCCTACGAGCAGTACTTC; CDR3: CASSLGGAAYEQYF
size: many; V: TRBV6-1; J: TRBJ2-1; D: TRBD2; DNA: TGTGCCAGCAGTTCGACTAGCGGGGGGCCCTATGAGCAGTTCTTC; CDR3: CASSSTSGGPYEQFF
size: few; V: TRBV19; J: TRBJ2-3; D: NA; DNA: TGTGCCAGTAGTATCGGCGGTAGCACAGATACGCAGTATTTT; CDR3: CASSIGGSTDTQYF
size: NA; V: TRBV11-2; J: TRBJ2-2; D: NA; DNA: TGTGCCAGCATTTTACAGGCTACGAACACCGGGGAGCTGTTTTTT; CDR3: CASILQATNTGELFF
size: NA; V: TRBV13; J: TRBJ1-1; D: NA; DNA: TGTGCCAGCAGCTTAATTACAGAGAACACTGAAGCTTTCTTT; CDR3: CASSLITENTEAFF
size: NA; V: TRBV15; J: TRBJ1-6; D: NA; DNA: TGTGCCACCAGCGAACAGGTTTATAATTCACCCCTCCACTTT; CDR3: CATSEQVYNSPLHF
size: NA; V: TRBV28; J: TRBJ2-7; D: TRBD2; DNA: TGTGCCAGCAGTTTAACCTCCGGGGGGTCCTACGAGCAGTACTTC; CDR3: CASSLTSGGSYEQYF
size: few; V: TRBV9; J: TRBJ2-5; D: TRBD2; DNA: TGTGCCAGCAGCCTGGGGACTAGCGTCACTCGGGAGACCCAGTACTTC; CDR3: CASSLGTSVTRETQYF
size: NA; V: TRBV15; J: TRBJ2-2; D: TRBD2; DNA: TGTGCCACCAGCAGAGATTGGGGGGGCACCGGGGAGCTGTTTTTT; CDR3: CATSRDWGGTGELFF
size: NA; V: TRBV7-3; J: TRBJ2-2; D: NA; DNA: TGTGCCAGCAGCACCAAACCGGGTCTGAACACCGGGGAGCTGTTTTTT; CDR3: CASSTKPGLNTGELFF
size: NA; V: TRBV27; J: TRBJ2-2; D: NA; DNA: TGTGCCAGCAGTTTACCCCCGGACACCGGGGAGCTGTTTTTT; CDR3: CASSLPPDTGELFF
size: NA; V: TRBV6-6; J: TRBJ2-2; D: NA; DNA: TGTGCCAGCAGTCCCTACATGCCAGGGAACAGCGGGGAGCTGTTTTTT; CDR3: CASSPYMPGNSGELFF
size: NA; V: TRBV5-1; J: TRBJ1-6; D: NA; DNA: TGCGCCAGCAGCTTCAGTAATTCACCCCTCCACTTT; CDR3: CASSFSNSPLHF
size: NA; V: TRBV2; J: TRBJ2-1; D: TRBD1; DNA: TGTGCCAGCAAAAGGGACAGGGACAATGAGCAGTTCTTC; CDR3: CASKRDRDNEQFF
size: NA; V: TRBV5-6; J: TRBJ2-5; D: TRBD2; DNA: TGTGCCAGCAGCCTGACTAGCGGGGGGAAAGAGACCCAGTACTTC; CDR3: CASSLTSGGKETQYF
size: NA; V: TRBV19; J: TRBJ2-5; D: NA; DNA: TGTGCCAGTAGTAAGCATCGGGAGACCCAGTACTTC; CDR3: CASSKHRETQYF
size: NA; V: TRBV23-1; J: TRBJ1-2; D: NA; DNA: TGCGCCAGCAGTCAATCGCCCCAGGGTATGGGTGGCTACACCTTC; CDR3: CASSQSPQGMGGYTF
size: NA; V: TRBV10-3; J: TRBJ2-3; D: TRBD2; DNA: TGTGCCATCAGTCCGGGACTAGCCGGTAGCACAGATACGCAGTATTTT; CDR3: CAISPGLAGSTDTQYF